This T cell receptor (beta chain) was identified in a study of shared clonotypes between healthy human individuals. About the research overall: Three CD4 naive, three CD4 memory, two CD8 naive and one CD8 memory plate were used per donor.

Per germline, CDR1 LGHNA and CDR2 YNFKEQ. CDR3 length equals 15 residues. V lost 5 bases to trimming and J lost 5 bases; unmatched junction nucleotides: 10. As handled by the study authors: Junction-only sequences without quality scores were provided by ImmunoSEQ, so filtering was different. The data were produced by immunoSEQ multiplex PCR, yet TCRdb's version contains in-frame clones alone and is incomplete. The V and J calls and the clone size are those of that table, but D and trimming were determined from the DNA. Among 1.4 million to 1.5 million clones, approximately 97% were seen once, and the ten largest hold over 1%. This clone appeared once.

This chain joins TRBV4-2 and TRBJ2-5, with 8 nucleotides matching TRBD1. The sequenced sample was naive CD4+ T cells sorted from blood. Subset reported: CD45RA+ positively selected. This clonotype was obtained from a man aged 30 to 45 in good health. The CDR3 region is CASSYGQGVPETQYF. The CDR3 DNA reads TGTGCCAGCAGCTACGGACAGGGAGTCCCTGAGACCCAGTACTTC.